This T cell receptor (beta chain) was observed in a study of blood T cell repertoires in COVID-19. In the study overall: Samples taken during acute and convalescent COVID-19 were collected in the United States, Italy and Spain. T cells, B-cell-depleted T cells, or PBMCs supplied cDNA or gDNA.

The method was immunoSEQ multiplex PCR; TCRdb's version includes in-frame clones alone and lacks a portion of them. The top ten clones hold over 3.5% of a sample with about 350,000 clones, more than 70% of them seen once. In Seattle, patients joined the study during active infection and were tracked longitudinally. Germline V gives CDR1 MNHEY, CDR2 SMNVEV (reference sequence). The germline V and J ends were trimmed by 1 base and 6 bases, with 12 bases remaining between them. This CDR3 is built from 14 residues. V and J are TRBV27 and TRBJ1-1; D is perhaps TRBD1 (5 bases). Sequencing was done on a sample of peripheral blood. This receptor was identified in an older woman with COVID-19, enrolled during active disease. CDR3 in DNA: TGTGCCAGCAGTTTATTCAGGGAAACCGCTGAAGCTTTCTTT. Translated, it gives CASSLFRETAEAFF.